Described below is a single TCR beta chain sequence and its context. Germline trimming cut 5 bases from V and 5 bases from J; bases unmatched to any gene: 9. This CDR3 comprises 15 residues. CDR1 is SEHNR and CDR2 is FQNEAQ in the germline V gene (reference sequence). The data were obtained in a study of blood T cell repertoires in COVID-19. This table comes from immunoSEQ multiplex PCR, and its TCRdb copy is limited to in-frame clones, with some not included. The profile shows a few hundred thousand clones, roughly 81% of them singletons. The rearrangement uses TRBV7-9 and TRBJ2-5, with TRBD2 matching 9 bases. Sequenced material: PBMCs or T cells enriched from blood (not recorded which). The TCR comes from a woman in her fifties or sixties who had been exposed to COVID-19. In DNA form, the CDR3 reads TGTGCCAGCAGCCCCCAGAGCGGGGGGACGGAGACCCAGTACTTC. Translating it yields CASSPQSGGTETQYF.